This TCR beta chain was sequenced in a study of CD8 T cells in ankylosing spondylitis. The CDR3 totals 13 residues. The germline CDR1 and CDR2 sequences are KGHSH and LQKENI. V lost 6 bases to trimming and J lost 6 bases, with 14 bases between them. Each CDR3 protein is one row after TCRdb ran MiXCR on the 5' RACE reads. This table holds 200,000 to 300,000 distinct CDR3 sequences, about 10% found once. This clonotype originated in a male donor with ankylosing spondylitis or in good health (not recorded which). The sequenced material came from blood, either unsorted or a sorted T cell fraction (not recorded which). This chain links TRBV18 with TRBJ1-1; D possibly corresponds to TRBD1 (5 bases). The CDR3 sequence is CASSLGTSAEAFF. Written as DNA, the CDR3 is TGTGCCAGCTCCCTCGGGACTAGCGCTGAAGCTTTCTTT.